Below are 5 T cell receptor beta chains sequenced from a single sample in a study of shared clonotypes between healthy human individuals (dated by TCRdb to 2018 to 2021). Receptor libraries were prepared by the immunoSEQ multiplex PCR assay. In TCRdb, the immuneACCESS table is reduced to in-frame sequences with V and J assigned. These tables do not hold every clone; where another copy was compared, an unresolved V gene accounts for under half, and the others remain unexplained. Across this sample there are 2 million to 2.5 million clones, with more than 85% seen only once. Of the sample, 0.3% to 0.4% is held by the ten largest clones. Sequencing used naive CD4+ T cells from PBMCs. Read against the paper, the sample's cell subset or site label means: CD45RA+ positively selected. The receptors were gathered from a man aged 18 to 29 in good health. Some clones in this sample may be carry-over from other donors' samples.

V is TRBV15 and J is TRBJ2-7; D not resolved. The CDR3 loop spans 15 amino acids. The germline V gene encodes CDR1 LNHNV and CDR2 YYDKDF (reference sequence). Trimming took 0 bases from V and 3 from J, leaving 12 bases between them. CDR3 sequence reads: CATSRDSASNYEQYF. The DNA of the CDR3 is TGTGCCACCAGCAGAGATTCTGCGTCAAACTACGAGCAGTACTTC.

The V and J genes are TRBV5-1 and TRBJ1-4; D is undetermined. V lost 4 bases and J lost 8, with 15 bases in between. The CDR3 is made up of 14 amino acids. Germline V gives CDR1 SGHRS, CDR2 YFSETQ. CDR3 amino acids: CASSQDFEGEKLFF. Here the CDR3 DNA reads TGCGCCAGCAGCCAGGACTTCGAGGGAGAAAAACTGTTTTTT.

The J gene is TRBJ2-3, the V gene TRBV18; possibly TRBD2 for D (5 bases). With 6 bases removed from V and 3 bases from J, the gap between germline ends came to 19 bases. CDR3 length: 16 residues. Per germline, CDR1 KGHSH and CDR2 LQKENI. CDR3 protein: CASSYQAAAETDTQYF. DNA of the CDR3: TGTGCCAGCTCGTACCAAGCGGCGGCGGAAACAGATACGCAGTATTTT.

Details on this clone: Other DNA sequences in this sample translate to the same CDR3. The rearrangement joins TRBV7-3 to TRBJ2-3; TRBD2 agrees at 14 bases. The junction had 4 bases not matched to a gene; V was cut back by 5 bases and J by 6 bases. Germline loops: CDR1 SGHTA, CDR2 FQGTGA. The length of the CDR3 is 15 residues. The CDR3 nucleotides are TGTGCCAGCAGCCTTGGGACTAGCGGGAGCGATACGCAGTATTTT. Translating gives CASSLGTSGSDTQYF.

Of note for this clone: This same CDR3 is encoded by further DNA sequences in the sample. This sequence joins TRBV7-3 and TRBJ2-3; no definite D call. CDR3 size: 12 residues. The V and J ends lost 4 bases and 6 bases respectively, with 8 bases between them. From germline, CDR1 is SGHTA and CDR2 FQGTGA. CDR3 in DNA: TGTGCCAGCAGCTCCGACGCGGATACGCAGTATTTT. This codes for CASSSDADTQYF.